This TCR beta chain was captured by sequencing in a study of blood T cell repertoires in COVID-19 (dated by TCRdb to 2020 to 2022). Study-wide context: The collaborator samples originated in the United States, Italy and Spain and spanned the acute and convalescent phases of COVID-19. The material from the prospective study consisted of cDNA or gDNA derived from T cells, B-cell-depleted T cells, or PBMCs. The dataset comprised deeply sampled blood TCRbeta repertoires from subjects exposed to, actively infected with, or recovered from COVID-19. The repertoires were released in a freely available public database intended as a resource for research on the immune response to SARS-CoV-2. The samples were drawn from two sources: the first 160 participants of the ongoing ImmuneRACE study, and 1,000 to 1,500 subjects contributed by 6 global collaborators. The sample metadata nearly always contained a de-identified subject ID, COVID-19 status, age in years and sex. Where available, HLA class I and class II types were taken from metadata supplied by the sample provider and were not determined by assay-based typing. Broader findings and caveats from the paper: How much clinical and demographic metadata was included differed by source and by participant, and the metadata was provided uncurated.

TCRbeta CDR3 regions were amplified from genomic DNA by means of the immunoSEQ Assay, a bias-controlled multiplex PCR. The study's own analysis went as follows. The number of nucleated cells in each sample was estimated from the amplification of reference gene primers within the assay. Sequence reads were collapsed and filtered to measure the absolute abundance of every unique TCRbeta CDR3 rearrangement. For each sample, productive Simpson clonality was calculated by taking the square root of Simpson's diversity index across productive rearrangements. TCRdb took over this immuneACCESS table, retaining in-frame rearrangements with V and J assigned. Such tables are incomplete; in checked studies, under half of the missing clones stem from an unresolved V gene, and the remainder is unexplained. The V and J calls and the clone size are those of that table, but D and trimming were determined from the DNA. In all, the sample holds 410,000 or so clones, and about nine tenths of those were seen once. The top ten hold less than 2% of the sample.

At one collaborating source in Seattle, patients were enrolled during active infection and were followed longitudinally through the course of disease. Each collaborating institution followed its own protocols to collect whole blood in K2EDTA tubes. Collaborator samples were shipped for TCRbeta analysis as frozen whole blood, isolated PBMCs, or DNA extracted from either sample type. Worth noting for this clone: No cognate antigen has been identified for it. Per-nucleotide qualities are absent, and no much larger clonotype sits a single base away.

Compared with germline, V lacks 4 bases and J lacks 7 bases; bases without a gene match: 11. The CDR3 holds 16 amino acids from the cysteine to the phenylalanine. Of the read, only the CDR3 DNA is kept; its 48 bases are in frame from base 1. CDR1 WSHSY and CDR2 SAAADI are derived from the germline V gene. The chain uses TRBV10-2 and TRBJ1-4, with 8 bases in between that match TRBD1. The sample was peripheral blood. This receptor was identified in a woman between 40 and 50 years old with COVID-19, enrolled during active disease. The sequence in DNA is TGCGCCAGCAGTGTCTTCGGACAGGGCCCGAGTGAAAAACTGTTTTTT. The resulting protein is CASSVFGQGPSEKLFF.